In its sample, the clone carrying this TCR beta chain was seen a few times. Assay used: immunoSEQ multiplex PCR; TCRdb lists only in-frame clones, some missing. Among more than 150,000 clones listed, around 80% were seen once. This sample was taken from a study of blood T cell repertoires in COVID-19. This CDR3 is 15 amino acids long. Germline V gene sequence: CDR1 PRHDT, CDR2 FYEKMQ (reference sequence). The V end was cut by 2 bases, the J end by 0 bases, with 10 bases between. Sample: peripheral blood. The chain employs TRBV13 and TRBJ1-1, with D maybe TRBD1 (5 bases). This TCR came from a woman older than 75 with active or convalescent COVID-19. This CDR3 reads CASSLKRGMNTEAFF. CDR3 nucleotides: TGTGCCAGCAGCTTAAAGCGGGGCATGAACACTGAAGCTTTCTTT.